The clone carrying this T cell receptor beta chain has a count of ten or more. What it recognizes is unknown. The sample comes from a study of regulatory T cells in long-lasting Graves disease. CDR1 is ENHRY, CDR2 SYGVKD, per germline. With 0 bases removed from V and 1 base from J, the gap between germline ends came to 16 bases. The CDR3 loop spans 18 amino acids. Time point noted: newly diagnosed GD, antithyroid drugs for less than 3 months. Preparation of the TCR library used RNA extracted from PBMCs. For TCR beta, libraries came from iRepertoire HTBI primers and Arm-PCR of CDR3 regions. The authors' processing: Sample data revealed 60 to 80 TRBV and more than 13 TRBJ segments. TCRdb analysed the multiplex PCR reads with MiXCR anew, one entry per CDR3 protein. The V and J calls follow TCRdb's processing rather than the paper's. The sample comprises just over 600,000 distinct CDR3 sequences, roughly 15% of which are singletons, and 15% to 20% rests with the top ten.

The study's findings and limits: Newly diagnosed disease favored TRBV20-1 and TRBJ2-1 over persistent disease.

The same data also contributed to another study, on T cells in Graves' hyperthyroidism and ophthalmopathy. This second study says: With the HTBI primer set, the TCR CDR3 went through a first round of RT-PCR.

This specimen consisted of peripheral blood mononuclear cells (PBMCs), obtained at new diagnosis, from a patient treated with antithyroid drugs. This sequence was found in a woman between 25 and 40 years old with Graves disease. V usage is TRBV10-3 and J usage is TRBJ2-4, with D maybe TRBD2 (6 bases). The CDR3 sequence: CAISESEPGGVAKNIQYF. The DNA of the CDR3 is TGTGCCATCAGTGAGTCCGAGCCGGGCGGGGTGGCCAAAAACATTCAGTACTTC.